Shown below are 2 T cell receptor beta chains from a single sample sequenced in a study of cytomegalovirus exposure and HLA in healthy donors. PCR involved 60 Vbeta and 13 Jbeta primers. Sequencing was performed with immunoSEQ multiplex PCR; in TCRdb, only in-frame clones are kept and a portion is missing. The table shows 150,000 or so clones, with around 75% occurring only once. The sample comprised PBMCs. These receptors originate from a woman aged 35 to 49 in good health and CMV-seropositive.

The chain recombines TRBV4-2 with TRBJ1-2; D not certain. The length of the CDR3 is 15 residues. Germline V lookup: CDR1 LGHNA, CDR2 YNFKEQ. V dropped 7 bases and J dropped 2 bases, with 17 bases sitting between them. The CDR3 DNA sequence: TGTGCCAGCACCTCTGGGGAGGCGCTAAACTATGGCTACACCTTC. Translated, it gives CASTSGEALNYGYTF.

The V and J genes are TRBV19 and TRBJ1-1; 8 bases agree with TRBD1. The V and J ends lost 7 bases and 4 bases, in that order; junction bases with no gene match: 11. This CDR3 region has 15 residues. The germline gives CDR1 LNHDA, CDR2 SQIVND (reference sequence). As DNA, the CDR3 is TGTGCCAGTAAAGACGACAGGGGTGGAGGCACTGAAGCTTTCTTT. Protein sequence: CASKDDRGGGTEAFF.